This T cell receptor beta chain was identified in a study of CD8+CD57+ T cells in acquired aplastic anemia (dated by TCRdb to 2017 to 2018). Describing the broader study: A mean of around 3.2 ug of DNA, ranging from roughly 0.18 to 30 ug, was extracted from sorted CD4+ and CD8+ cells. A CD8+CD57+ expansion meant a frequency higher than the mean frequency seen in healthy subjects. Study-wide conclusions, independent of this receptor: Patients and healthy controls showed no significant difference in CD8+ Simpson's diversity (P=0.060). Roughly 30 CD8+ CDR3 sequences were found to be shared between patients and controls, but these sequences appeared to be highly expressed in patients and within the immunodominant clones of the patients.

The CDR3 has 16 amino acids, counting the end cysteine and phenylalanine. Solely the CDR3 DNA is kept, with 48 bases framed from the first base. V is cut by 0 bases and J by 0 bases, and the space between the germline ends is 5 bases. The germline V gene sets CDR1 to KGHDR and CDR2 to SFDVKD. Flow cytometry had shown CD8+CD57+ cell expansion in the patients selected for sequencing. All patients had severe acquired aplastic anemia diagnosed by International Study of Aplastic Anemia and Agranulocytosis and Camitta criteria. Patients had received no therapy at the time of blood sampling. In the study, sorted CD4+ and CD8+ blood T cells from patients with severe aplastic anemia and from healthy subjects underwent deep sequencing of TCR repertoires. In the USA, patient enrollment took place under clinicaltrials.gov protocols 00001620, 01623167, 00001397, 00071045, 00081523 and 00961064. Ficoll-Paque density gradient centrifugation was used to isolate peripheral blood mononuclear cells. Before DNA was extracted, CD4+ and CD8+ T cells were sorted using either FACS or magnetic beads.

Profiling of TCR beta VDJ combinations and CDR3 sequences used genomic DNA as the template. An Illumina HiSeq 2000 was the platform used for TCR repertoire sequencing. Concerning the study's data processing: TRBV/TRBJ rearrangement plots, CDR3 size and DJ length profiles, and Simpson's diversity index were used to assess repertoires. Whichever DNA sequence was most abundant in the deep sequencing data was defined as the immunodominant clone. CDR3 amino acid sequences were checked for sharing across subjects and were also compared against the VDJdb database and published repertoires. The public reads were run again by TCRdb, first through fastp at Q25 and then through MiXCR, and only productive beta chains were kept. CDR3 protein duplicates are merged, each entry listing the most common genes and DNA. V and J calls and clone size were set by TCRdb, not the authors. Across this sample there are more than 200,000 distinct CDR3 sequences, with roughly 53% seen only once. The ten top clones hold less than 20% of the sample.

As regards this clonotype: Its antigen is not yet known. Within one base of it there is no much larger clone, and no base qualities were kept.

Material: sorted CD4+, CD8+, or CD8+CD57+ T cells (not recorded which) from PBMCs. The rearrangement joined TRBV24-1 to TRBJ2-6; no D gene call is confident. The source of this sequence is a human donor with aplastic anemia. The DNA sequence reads TGTGCCACCAGTGATTTGCGGCTCTCTGGGGCCAACGTCCTGACTTTC. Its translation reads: CATSDLRLSGANVLTF.